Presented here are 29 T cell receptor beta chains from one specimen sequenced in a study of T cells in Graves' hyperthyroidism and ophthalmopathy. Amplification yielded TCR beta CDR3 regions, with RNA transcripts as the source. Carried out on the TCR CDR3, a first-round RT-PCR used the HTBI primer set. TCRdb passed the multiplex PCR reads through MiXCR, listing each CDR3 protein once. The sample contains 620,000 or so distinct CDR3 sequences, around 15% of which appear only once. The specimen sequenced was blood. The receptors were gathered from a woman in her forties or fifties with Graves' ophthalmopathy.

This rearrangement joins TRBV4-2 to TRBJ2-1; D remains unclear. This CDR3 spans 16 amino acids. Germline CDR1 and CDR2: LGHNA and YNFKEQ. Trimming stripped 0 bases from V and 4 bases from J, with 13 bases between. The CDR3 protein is CASSQDRPETYNEQFF. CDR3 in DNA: TGTGCCAGCAGCCAAGATCGGCCAGAAACTTACAATGAGCAGTTCTTC.

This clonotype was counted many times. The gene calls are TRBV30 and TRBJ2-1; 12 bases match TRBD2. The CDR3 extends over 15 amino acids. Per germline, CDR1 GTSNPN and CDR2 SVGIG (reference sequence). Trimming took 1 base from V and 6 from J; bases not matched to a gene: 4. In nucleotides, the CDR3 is TGTGCCTGGAGTGAAGGGACTAGCGGGTTCAATGAGCAGTTCTTC. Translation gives CAWSEGTSGFNEQFF. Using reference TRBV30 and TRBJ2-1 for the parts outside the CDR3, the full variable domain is SQTIHQWPATLVQPVGSPLSLECTVEGTSNPNLYWYRQAAGRGLQLLFYSVGIGQISSEVPQNLSASRPQDRQFILSSKKLLLSDSGFYLCAWSEGTSGFNEQFFGPGTRLTVL.

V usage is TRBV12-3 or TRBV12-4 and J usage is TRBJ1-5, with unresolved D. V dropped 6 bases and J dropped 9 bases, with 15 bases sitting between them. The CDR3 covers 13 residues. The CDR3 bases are TGTGCCAGCAGCGTAGCAGGAATCGGGCCCCAGCATTTT. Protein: CASSVAGIGPQHF.

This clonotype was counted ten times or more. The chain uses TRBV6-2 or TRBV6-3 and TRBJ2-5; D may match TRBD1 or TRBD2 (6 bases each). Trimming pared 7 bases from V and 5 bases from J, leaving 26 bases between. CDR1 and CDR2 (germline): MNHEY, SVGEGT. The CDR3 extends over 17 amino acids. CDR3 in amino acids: CASKRKPPSRGLETQYF. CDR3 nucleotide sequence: TGTGCCAGCAAACGAAAGCCTCCGAGCAGGGGACTGGAGACCCAGTACTTC.

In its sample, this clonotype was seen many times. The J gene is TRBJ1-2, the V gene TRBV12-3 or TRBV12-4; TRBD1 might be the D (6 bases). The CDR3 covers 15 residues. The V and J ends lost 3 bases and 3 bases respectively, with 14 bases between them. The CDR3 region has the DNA TGTGCCAGCAGTTTTGGACAGCGTATATACTATGGCTACACCTTC. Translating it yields CASSFGQRIYYGYTF.

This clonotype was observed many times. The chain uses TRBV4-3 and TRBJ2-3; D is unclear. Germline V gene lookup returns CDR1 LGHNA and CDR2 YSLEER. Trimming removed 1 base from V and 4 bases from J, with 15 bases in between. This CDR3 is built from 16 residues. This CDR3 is CASSQGSALEPDTQYF. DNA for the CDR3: TGCGCCAGCAGCCAAGGATCGGCACTCGAGCCAGATACGCAGTATTTT.

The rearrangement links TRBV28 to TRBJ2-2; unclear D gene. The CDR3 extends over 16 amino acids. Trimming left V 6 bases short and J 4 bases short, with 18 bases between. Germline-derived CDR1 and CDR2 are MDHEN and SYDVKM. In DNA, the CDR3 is TGTGCCAGCAGCAGCCTCCGTAGACAAAGCACCGGGGAGCTGTTTTTT. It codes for CASSSLRRQSTGELFF.

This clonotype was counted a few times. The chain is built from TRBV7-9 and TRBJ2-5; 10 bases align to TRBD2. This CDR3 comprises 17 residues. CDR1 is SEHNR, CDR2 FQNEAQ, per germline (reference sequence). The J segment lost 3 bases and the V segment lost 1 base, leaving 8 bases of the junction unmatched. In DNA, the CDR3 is TGTGCCAGCAGCTTAGGGGCTAGCGGGAGTGTGGAAGAGACCCAGTACTTC. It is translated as CASSLGASGSVEETQYF.

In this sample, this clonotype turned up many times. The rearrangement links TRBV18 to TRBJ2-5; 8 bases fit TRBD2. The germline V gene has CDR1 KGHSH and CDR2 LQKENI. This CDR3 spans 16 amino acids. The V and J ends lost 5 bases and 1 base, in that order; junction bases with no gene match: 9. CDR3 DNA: TGTGCCAGCTCATCCCAATTTAGCGGGACCCAAGAGACCCAGTACTTC. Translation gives CASSSQFSGTQETQYF.

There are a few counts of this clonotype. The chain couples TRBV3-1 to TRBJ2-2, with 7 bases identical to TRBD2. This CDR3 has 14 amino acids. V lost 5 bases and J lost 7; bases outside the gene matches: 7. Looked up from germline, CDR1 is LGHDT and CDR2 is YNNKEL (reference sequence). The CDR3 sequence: CASSVWTSNGELFF. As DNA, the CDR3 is TGTGCCAGCAGCGTCTGGACTAGTAACGGGGAGCTGTTTTTT. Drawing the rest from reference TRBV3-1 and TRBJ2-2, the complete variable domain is DTAVSQTPKYLVTQMGNDKSIKCEQNLGHDTMYWYKQDSKKFLKIMFSYNNKELIINETVPNRFSPKSPDKAHLNLHINSLELGDSAVYFCASSVWTSNGELFFGEGSRLTVL.

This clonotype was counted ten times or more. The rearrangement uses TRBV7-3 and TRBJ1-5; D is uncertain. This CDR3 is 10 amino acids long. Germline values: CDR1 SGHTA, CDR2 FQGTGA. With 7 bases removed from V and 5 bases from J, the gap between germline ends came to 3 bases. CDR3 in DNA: TGTGCCAGCAAGGATCAGCCCCAGCATTTT. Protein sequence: CASKDQPQHF.

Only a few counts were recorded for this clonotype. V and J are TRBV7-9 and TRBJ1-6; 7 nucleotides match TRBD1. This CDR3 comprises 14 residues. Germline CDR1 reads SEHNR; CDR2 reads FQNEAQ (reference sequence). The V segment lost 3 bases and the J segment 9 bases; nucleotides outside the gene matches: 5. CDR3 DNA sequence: TGTGCCAGCAGCTTCCAGGGGGTGGCTTCACCCCTCCACTTT. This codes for CASSFQGVASPLHF.

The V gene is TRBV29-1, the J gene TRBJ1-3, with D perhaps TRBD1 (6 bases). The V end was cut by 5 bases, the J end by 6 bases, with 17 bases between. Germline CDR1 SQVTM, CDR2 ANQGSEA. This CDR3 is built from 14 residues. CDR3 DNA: TGCAGCGTTACAATGTGGACAGACGAAAACACCATATATTTT. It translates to CSVTMWTDENTIYF.

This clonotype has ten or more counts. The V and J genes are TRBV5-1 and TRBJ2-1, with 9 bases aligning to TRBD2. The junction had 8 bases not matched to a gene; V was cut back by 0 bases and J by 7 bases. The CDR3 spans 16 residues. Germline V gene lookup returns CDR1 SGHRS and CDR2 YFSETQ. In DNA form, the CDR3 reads TGCGCCAGCAGCTTGGCCTGGGCGGGAGGGCTGAATGAGCAGTTCTTC. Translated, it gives CASSLAWAGGLNEQFF.

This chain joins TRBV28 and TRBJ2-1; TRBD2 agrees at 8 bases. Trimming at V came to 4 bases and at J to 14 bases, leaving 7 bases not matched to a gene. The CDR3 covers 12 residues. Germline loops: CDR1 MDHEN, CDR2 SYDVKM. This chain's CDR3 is CASSSGLGNKFF. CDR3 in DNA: TGTGCCAGCAGTTCGGGACTAGGGAATAAGTTCTTC.

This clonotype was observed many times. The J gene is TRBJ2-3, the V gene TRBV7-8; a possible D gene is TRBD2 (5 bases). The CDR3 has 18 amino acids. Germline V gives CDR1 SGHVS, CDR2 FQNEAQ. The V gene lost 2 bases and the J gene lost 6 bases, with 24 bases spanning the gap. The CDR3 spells CASSLTLRELGTTDTQYF. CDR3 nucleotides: TGTGCCAGCAGCTTAACGCTGAGGGAGCTGGGTACGACGGATACGCAGTATTTT. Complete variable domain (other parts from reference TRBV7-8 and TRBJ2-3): GAGVSQSPRYKVAKRGQDVALRCDPISGHVSLFWYQQALGQGPEFLTYFQNEAQLDKSGLPSDRFFAERPEGSVSTLKIQRTQQEDSAVYLCASSLTLRELGTTDTQYFGPGTRLTVL.

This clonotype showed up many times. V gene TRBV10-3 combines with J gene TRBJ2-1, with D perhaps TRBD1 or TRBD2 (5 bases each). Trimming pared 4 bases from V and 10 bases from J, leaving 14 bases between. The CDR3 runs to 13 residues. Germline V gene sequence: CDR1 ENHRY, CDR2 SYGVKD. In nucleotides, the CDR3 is TGTGCCATCAGTGCCCGGGGCGGAATAGAGCAGTTCTTC. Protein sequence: CAISARGGIEQFF.

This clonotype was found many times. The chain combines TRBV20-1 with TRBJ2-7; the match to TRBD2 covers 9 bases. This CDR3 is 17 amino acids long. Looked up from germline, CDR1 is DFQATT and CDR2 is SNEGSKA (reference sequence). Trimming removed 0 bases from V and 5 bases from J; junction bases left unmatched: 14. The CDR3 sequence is CSARDLRREGPFDEQYF. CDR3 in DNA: TGCAGTGCTAGAGATCTCCGGCGGGAGGGCCCATTTGACGAGCAGTACTTC.

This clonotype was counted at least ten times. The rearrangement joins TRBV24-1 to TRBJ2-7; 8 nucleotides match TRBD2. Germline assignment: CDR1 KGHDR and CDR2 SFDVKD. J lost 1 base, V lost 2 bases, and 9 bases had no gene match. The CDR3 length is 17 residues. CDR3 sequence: CATSDSAGGPNSYEQYF. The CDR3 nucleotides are TGTGCCACCAGTGATTCTGCGGGAGGCCCAAATTCCTACGAGCAGTACTTC.

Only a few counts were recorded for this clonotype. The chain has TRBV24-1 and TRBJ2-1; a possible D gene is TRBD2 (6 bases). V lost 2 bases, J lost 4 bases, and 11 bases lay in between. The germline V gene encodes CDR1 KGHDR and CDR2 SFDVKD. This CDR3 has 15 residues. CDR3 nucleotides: TGTGCCACCAGTGATTCGGGACTTCAGTACAATGAGCAGTTCTTC. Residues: CATSDSGLQYNEQFF.

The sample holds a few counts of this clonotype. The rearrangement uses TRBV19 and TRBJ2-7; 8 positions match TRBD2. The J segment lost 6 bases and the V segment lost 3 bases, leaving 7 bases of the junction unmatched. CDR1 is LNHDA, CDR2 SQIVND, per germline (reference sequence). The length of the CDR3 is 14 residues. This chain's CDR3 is CASSMVGLALEQYF. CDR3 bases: TGTGCCAGTAGTATGGTTGGACTAGCCCTCGAGCAGTACTTC. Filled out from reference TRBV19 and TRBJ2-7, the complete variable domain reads DGGITQSPKYLFRKEGQNVTLSCEQNLNHDAMYWYRQDPGQGLRLIYYSQIVNDFQKGDIAEGYSVSREKKESFPLTVTSAQKNPTAFYLCASSMVGLALEQYFGPGTRLTVT.

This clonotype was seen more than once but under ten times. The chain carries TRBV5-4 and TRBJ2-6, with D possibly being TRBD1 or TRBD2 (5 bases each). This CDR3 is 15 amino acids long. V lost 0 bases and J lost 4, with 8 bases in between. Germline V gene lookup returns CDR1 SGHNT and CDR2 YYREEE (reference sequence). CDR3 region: CASSLGGVGANVLTF. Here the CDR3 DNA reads TGTGCCAGCAGCTTGGGAGGGGTCGGGGCCAACGTCCTGACTTTC. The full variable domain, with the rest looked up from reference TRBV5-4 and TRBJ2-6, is ETGVTQSPTHLIKTRGQQVTLRCSSQSGHNTVSWYQQALGQGPQFIFQYYREEENGRGNFPPRFSGLQFPNYSSELNVNALELDDSALYLCASSLGGVGANVLTFGAGSRLTVL.

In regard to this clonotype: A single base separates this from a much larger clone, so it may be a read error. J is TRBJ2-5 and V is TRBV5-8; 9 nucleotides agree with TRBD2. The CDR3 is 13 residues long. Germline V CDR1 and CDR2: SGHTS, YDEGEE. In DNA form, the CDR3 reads TGTACCAGCAGCGGGAGGACCGAAGAGACCCAGTACTTC. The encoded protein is CTSSGRTEETQYF.

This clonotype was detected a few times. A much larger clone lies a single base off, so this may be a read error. CDR3 sequence (DNA): TGTGCCAGCAGTGGAGTCAATGAGCAGTTCTTC. It encodes CASSGVNEQFF. The chain recombines TRBV2 with TRBJ2-1; D call uncertain. CDR1 SNHLY and CDR2 FYNNEI come from the germline V gene. This CDR3 has 11 residues. V shed 4 bases and J shed 6 bases, with 4 bases lying between them.

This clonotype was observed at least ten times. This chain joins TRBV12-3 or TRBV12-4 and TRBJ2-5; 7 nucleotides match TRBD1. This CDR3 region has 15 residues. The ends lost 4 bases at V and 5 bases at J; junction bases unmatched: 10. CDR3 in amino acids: CASSSQQGIGETQYF. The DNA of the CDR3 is TGTGCCAGCAGTTCTCAACAGGGGATTGGGGAGACCCAGTACTTC.

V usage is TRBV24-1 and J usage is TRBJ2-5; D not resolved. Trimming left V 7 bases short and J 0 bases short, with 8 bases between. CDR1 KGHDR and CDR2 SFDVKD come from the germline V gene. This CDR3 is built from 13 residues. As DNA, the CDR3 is TGTGCCACCAGCCGACTTAACCAAGAGACCCAGTACTTC. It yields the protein CATSRLNQETQYF.

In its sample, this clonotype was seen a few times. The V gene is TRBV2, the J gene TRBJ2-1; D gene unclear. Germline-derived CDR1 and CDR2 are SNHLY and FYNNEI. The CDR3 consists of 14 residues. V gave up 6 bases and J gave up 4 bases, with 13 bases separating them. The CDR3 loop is CASRDLRMYNEQFF. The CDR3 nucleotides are TGTGCCAGCAGGGACCTGAGGATGTACAATGAGCAGTTCTTC.

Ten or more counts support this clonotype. In DNA, the CDR3 is TGCGCCAGCAGCTTGGTGGTAGCCCCTAGGAACACCGGGGAGCTGTTTTTT. Its translation: CASSLVVAPRNTGELFF. This chain joins TRBV5-1 and TRBJ2-2; D gene uncertain. The CDR3 is 17 amino acids. Germline values: CDR1 SGHRS, CDR2 YFSETQ. Trimming stripped 0 bases from V and 1 base from J, with 13 bases between.

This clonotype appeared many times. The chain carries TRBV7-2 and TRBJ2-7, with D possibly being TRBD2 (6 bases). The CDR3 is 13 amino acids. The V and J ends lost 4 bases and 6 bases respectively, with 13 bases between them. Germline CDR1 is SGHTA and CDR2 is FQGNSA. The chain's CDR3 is CASSWETRREQYF. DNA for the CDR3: TGTGCCAGCAGCTGGGAGACTAGGCGCGAGCAGTACTTC.